A selection of T cell receptor beta chains follows, all from one sample in a study of CD8 T cells in Susac syndrome. MiXCR, applied by TCRdb to the immunoSEQ multiplex PCR reads, yields one record per CDR3 protein. Among over 100,000 distinct CDR3 sequences listed, roughly 97% were seen once. What was sequenced was CD4+ T cells from PBMCs. These receptors were collected from a human donor in good health. CDR3s leave out the opening cysteine and the closing phenylalanine or tryptophan. Fields, in order: CDR3 protein, J gene, clone size, V gene. A row's size may be missing; if present it is once, few, many or a size class.

ASSLGRDRSEKLF	TRBJ1-4	.	TRBV7-8
AIRGTGMNTEAF	TRBJ1-1	.	TRBV10-3
ASSLLAGDGTQY	TRBJ2-5	.	TRBV2
ASSQASPPRGEQF	TRBJ2-1	.	TRBV3-1
ASSQGPGGGPQETQY	TRBJ2-5	.	TRBV3-1
ASSVVSGGLFTDTQY	TRBJ2-3	.	TRBV9
ASSQGDRGYEQY	TRBJ2-7	.	TRBV28
ASSLTSDYEQY	TRBJ2-7	.	TRBV7-9
ASSFAQGRHEQY	TRBJ2-7	.	TRBV5-1
ASSRDRVNTGELF	TRBJ2-2	.	TRBV7-2
ASRQGDRGSGELF	TRBJ2-2	.	TRBV4-3
ASSQDSGVRTDTQY	TRBJ2-3	.	TRBV3-1
ATRPGTNIDNEQF	TRBJ2-1	.	TRBV24-1
ATAAGDRERGDLETQY	TRBJ2-5	once	TRBV24-1
SVLRDRDSYEQY	TRBJ2-7	.	TRBV29-1
ASSHHSGQGPYEQY	TRBJ2-7	.	TRBV4-1
SLLGHEQF	TRBJ2-1	.	TRBV20-1
ASRFDRAGEQY	TRBJ2-7	.	TRBV6-5
SARGRSGTGEGETQY	TRBJ2-5	.	TRBV20-1
AWSVPRTGGNQPQH	TRBJ1-5	.	TRBV30
AWSGDRFANEQY	TRBJ2-7	once	TRBV30
ASSLQVGQPQH	TRBJ1-5	.	TRBV12-3/TRBV12-4
ASSPQGPGELF	TRBJ2-2	once	TRBV5-4
SVAISVDGYT	TRBJ1-2	once	TRBV29-1
ASSLRGSGIHEQY	TRBJ2-7	.	TRBV3-1
ASSWGVETQY	TRBJ2-5	.	TRBV3-1
SARDLSEEY	TRBJ2-7	.	TRBV20-1
AWSVGGTMNTEAF	TRBJ1-1	.	TRBV30
SAGYYEQY	TRBJ2-7	once	TRBV20-1
ASSKQGVQY	TRBJ2-4	.	TRBV7-2
ASSDRGTMNTEAF	TRBJ1-1	.	TRBV27
ASSRDTEGTQY	TRBJ2-5	.	TRBV7-7
SVDGQGARLGEQY	TRBJ2-7	.	TRBV29-1
ASSVLADQETQY	TRBJ2-5	.	TRBV27
ASSFRAEGRYEQY	TRBJ2-7	.	TRBV12-3/TRBV12-4
ASKYGGQGVWETQY	TRBJ2-5	.	TRBV25-1
ASSSLAGATDTQY	TRBJ2-3	.	TRBV5-1
ASSQVTGDNSPLH	TRBJ1-6	.	TRBV4-1
ASSLGQGNQPQH	TRBJ1-5	.	TRBV7-2
ASSPQGNSNQPQH	TRBJ1-5	.	TRBV4-2
ASREWGALDSPLH	TRBJ1-6	.	TRBV6-5
ASSLTSLVHEQY	TRBJ2-7	.	TRBV7-9
ASSVSGRGYEQY	TRBJ2-7	.	TRBV9
ASSGDRGYEQY	TRBJ2-7	.	TRBV2
ASGRGYLNEQY	TRBJ2-7	.	TRBV6-5
ASSSADFAQPQH	TRBJ1-5	.	TRBV25-1
SVIGTSHGELF	TRBJ2-2	.	TRBV29-1
ASLDGSGRGSYEQY	TRBJ2-7	.	TRBV28
SARESLPSSPLH	TRBJ1-6	.	TRBV20-1
ASGAPEQY	TRBJ2-7	.	TRBV7-9
SVEWLAGTVIHQETQY	TRBJ2-5	.	TRBV29-1
ASSLNGDYGYT	TRBJ1-2	.	TRBV12-3/TRBV12-4
ASPRDRSHYGYT	TRBJ1-2	.	TRBV19
ASSLQGGNADTQY	TRBJ2-3	.	TRBV5-6
SAPGGLVAGEYNEQF	TRBJ2-1	.	TRBV20-1
ASSVVGGRNDEQF	TRBJ2-1	.	TRBV9
ASSLGGWSGYT	TRBJ1-2	.	TRBV12-3/TRBV12-4
ASSSSLTTGEQY	TRBJ2-7	once	TRBV7-7